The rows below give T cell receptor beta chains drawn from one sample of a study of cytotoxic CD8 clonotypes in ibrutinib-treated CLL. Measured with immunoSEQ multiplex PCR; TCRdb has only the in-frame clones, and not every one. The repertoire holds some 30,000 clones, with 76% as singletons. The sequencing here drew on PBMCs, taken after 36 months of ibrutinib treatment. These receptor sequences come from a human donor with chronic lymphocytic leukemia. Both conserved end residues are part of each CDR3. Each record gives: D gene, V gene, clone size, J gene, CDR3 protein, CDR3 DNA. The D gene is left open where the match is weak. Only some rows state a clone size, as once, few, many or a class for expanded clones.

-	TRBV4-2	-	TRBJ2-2	CASSPGTGSGELFF	TGTGCCAGCAGCCCAGGGACGGGGAGCGGGGAGCTGTTTTTT
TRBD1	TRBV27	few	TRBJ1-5	CASSPTGTGQPQHF	TGTGCCAGCAGTCCGACCGGGACAGGCCAGCCCCAGCATTTT
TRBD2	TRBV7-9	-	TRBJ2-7	CASSLGLAGTYEQYF	TGTGCCAGCAGCTTAGGACTAGCGGGGACTTACGAGCAGTACTTC
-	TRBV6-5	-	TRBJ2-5	CASSYGHQETQYF	TGTGCCAGCAGTTACGGACACCAGGAGACCCAGTACTTC
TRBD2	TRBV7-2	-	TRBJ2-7	CASSSRGPGGYEQYF	TGTGCCAGCAGCTCTAGAGGGCCGGGAGGCTACGAGCAGTACTTC
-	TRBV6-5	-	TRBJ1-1	CASSYSVGEAFF	TGTGCCAGCAGTTACTCGGTGGGAGAGGCTTTCTTT
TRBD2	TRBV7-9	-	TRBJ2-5	CASSAGLGGLETQYF	TGTGCCAGCAGCGCTGGACTAGGAGGCTTGGAGACCCAGTACTTC
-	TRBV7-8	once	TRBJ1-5	CASSSWGSDHNQPQHF	TGTGCCAGCAGCAGTTGGGGGTCCGACCATAACCAGCCCCAGCATTTT
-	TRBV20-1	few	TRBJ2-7	CSAALSFVQYF	TGCAGTGCGGCCCTCAGCTTTGTGCAGTACTTC
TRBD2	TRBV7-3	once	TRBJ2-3	CASSLSSGGTDTQYF	TGTGCCAGCAGCTTAAGTAGCGGGGGCACAGATACGCAGTATTTT
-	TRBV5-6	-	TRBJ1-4	CASSADSLTNEKLFF	TGTGCCAGCAGCGCGGACTCATTAACTAATGAAAAACTGTTTTTT
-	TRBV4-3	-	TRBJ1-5	CASSQDRREQPQHF	TGCGCCAGCAGCCAAGATCGAAGGGAACAGCCCCAGCATTTT
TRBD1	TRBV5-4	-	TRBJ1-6	CASSLTGNNSPLHF	TGTGCCAGCAGCCTGACAGGGAACAATTCACCCCTCCACTTT
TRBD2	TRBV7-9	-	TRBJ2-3	CASSHRLAASTDTQYF	TGTGCCAGCAGCCACAGACTAGCGGCGAGCACAGATACGCAGTATTTT
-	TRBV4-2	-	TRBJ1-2	CASSQASGKGYGYTF	TGTGCCAGCAGCCAAGCCTCCGGGAAAGGCTATGGCTACACCTTC
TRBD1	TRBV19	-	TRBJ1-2	CASSVGTGYGYTF	TGTGCCAGTAGTGTCGGGACAGGTTATGGCTACACCTTC
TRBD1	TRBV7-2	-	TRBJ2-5	CASSDRVETQYF	TGTGCCAGCAGCGACAGGGTCGAGACCCAGTACTTC
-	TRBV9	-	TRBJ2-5	CASSVAVDLQETQYF	TGTGCCAGCAGCGTAGCGGTAGACCTTCAAGAGACCCAGTACTTC
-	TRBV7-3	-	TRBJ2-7	CASSLNRNYEQYF	TGTGCCAGCAGCTTAAACAGAAACTACGAGCAGTACTTC
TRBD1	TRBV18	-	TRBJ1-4	CASSPDDRGSNEKLFF	TGTGCCAGCTCACCAGATGACAGGGGGTCTAATGAAAAACTGTTTTTT
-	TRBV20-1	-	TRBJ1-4	CSAPFGPTVFF	TGCAGTGCTCCTTTTGGGCCCACGGTGTTTTTT
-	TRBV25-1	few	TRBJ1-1	CASSESWEGTTEAFF	TGTGCCAGCAGTGAATCCTGGGAGGGGACCACTGAAGCTTTCTTT
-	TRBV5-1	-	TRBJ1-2	CASSPIGAVVGYTF	TGCGCCAGCAGCCCCATCGGGGCGGTAGTAGGCTACACCTTC
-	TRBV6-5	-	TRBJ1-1	CASSSLQRSYTEAFF	TGTGCCAGCAGTAGCCTTCAGAGGAGCTACACTGAAGCTTTCTTT
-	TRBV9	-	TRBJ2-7	CASSVGTNYEQYF	TGTGCCAGCAGCGTAGGGACAAACTACGAGCAGTACTTC
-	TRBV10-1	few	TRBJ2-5	CASSVKTQYF	TGCGCCAGCAGCGTGAAGACCCAGTACTTC
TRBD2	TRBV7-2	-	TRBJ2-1	CASSTLAGGREQFF	TGTGCCAGCAGCACCCTAGCGGGGGGAAGGGAGCAGTTCTTC
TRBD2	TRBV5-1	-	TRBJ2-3	CASSLYASGAGDTQYF	TGCGCCAGCAGCTTGTATGCTAGCGGGGCGGGAGATACGCAGTATTTT
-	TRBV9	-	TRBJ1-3	CASSGRDSGNTIYF	TGTGCCAGCAGCGGGCGAGACTCTGGAAACACCATATATTTT